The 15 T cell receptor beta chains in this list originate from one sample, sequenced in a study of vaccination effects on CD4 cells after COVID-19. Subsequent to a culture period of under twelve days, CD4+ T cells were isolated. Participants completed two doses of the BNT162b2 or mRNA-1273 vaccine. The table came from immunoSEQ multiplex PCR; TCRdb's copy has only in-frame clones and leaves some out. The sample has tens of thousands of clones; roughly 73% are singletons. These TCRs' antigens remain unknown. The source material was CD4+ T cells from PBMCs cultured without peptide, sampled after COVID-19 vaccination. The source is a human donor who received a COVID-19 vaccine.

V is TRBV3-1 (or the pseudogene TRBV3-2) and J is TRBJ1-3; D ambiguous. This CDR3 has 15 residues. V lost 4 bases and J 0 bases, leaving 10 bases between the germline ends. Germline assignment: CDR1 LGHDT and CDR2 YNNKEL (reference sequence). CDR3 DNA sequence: TGTGCCAGCAGCCCCAAAGGGTTCTCTGGAAACACCATATATTTT. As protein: CASSPKGFSGNTIYF.

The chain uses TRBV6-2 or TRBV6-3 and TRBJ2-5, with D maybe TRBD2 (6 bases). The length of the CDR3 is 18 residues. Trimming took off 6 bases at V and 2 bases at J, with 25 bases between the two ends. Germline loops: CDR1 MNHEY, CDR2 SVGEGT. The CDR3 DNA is TGTGCCAGCAGCCCTGACATCGGGGGAAAAAACACACAAGAGACCCAGTACTTC. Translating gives CASSPDIGGKNTQETQYF.

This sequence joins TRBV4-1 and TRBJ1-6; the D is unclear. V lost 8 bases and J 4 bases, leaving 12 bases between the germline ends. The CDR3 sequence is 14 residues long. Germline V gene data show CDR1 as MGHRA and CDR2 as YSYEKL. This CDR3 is CASGGGNYNSPLHF. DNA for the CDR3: TGCGCCAGCGGTGGAGGGAATTATAATTCACCCCTCCACTTT.

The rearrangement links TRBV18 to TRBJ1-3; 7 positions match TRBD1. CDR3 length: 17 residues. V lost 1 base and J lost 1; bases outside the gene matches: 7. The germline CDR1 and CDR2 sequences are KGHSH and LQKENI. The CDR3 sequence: CASSPRSRGSSGNTIYF. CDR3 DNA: TGTGCCAGCTCACCACGTTCCAGGGGGTCTTCTGGAAACACCATATATTTT.

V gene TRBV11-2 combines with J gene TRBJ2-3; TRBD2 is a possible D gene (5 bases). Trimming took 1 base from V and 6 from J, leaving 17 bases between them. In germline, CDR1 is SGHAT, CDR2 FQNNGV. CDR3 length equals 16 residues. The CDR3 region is CASSLGGSVWSDTQYF. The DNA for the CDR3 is TGTGCCAGCAGCTTAGGCGGTAGCGTTTGGTCGGATACGCAGTATTTT.

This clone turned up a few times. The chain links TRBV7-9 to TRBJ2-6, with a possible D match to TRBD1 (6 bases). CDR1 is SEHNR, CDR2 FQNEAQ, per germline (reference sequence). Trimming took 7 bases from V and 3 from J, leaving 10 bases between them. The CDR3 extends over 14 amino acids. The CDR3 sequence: CASTPGDGANVLTF. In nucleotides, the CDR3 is TGTGCCAGCACCCCAGGGGATGGGGCCAACGTCCTGACTTTC.

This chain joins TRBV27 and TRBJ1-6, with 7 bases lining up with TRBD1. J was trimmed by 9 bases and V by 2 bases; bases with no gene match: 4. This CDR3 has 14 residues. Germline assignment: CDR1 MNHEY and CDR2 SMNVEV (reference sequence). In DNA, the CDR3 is TGTGCCAGCAGTTTACAGGGGGACACTTCACCCCTCCACTTT. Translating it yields CASSLQGDTSPLHF.

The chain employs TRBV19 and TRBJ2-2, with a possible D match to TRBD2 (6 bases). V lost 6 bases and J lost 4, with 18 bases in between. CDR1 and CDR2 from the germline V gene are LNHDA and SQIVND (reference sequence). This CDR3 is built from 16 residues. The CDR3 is CASSLPGGATTGELFF. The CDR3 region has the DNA TGTGCCAGTAGCCTCCCTGGCGGGGCGACCACCGGGGAGCTGTTTTTT.

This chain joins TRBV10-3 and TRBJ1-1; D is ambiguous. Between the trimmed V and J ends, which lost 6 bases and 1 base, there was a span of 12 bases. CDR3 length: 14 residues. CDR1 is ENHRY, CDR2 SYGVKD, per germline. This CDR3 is CAISRVAANTEAFF. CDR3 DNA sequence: TGTGCCATCAGCCGGGTGGCCGCGAACACTGAAGCTTTCTTT.

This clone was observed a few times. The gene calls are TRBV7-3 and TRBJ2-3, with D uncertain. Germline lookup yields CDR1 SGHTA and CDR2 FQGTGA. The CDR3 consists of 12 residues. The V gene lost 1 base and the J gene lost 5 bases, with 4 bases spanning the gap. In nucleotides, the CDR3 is TGTGCCAGCAGCTTAAGTGGAGATACGCAGTATTTT. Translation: CASSLSGDTQYF.

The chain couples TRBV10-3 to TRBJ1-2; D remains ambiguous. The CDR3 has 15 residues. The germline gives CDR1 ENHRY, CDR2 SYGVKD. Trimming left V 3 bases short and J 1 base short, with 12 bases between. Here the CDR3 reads CAISEGSGLNYGYTF. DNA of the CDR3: TGTGCCATCAGTGAAGGGTCAGGCCTTAACTATGGCTACACCTTC.

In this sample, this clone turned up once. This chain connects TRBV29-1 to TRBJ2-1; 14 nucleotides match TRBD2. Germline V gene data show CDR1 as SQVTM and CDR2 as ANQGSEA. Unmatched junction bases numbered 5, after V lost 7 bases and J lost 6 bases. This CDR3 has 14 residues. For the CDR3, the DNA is TGCAGCGGGACGACTAGCGGGGGGGTCAATGAGCAGTTCTTC. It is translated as CSGTTSGGVNEQFF.

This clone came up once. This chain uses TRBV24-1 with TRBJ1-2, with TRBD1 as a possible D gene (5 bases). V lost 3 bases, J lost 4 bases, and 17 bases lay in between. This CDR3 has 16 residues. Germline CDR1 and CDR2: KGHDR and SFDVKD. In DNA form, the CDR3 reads TGTGCCACCAGTGATACCCGGGGGGGAAAACCCTATGGCTACACCTTC. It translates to CATSDTRGGKPYGYTF.

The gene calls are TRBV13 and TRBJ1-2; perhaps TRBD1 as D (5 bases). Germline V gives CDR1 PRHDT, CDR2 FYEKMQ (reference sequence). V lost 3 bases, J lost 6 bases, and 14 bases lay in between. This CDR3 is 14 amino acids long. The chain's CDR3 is CASSLPTGLDGYTF. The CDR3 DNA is TGTGCCAGCAGCTTGCCTACAGGATTAGATGGCTACACCTTC.

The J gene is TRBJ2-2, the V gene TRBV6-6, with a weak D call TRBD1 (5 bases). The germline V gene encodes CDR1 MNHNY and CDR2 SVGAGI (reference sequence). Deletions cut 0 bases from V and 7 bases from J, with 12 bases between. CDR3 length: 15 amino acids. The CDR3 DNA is TGTGCCAGCAGTTACTCGAGGACAAATGGCGGGGAGCTGTTTTTT. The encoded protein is CASSYSRTNGGELFF.